This paragraph reports one TCR beta chain. What it binds is not known. The sample holds other DNA sequences that translate to the same CDR3. With 60 Vbeta and 13 Jbeta primers, the PCR was carried out. TCRdb's copy holds only in-frame clones and misses some; the assay was immunoSEQ multiplex PCR. The sample holds around 190,000 clones, about 78% seen once. The sample is drawn from a study of cytomegalovirus exposure and HLA in healthy donors. Findings of the study overall: Later analysis found that TCR beta chains associated with HLA were more clonally expanded than other, equally common chains. Cytomegalovirus association was listed for about 180 TCR beta chains. Diagnosis of cytomegalovirus status made by the classifier reportedly showed high specificity and sensitivity. A link between a missense DCLRE1C variant and TCR beta V- and J-gene trimming emerged from a later analysis.

Germline CDR1 is LNHDA and CDR2 is SQIVND (reference sequence). The CDR3 runs to 12 residues. Trimming removed 1 base at V and 7 bases at J, with 5 bases between. The rearrangement joins TRBV19 to TRBJ1-5; D gene ambiguous. The sequence derives from a woman under 40 in good health and CMV-seronegative. Sequencing used PBMCs. CDR3 DNA: TGTGCCAGTAGTATAGGCGGACAGCCCCAGCATTTT. Translating gives CASSIGGQPQHF.